Following are 19 T cell receptor beta chains from one sample sequenced in a study of OX40 agonist ivuxolimab in advanced cancers. Sequencing used immunoSEQ multiplex PCR; TCRdb keeps in-frame clones, though not all of them. The repertoire holds about 61,000 clones, with approximately 90% as singletons. The sequenced sample was CD4+ or CD8+ T cells sorted from blood, obtained in a trial of the OX40 agonist ivuxolimab. The receptor source for this set is an adult with an advanced solid tumor such as melanoma, head and neck, liver or kidney cancer.

The V gene is TRBV18, the J gene TRBJ1-5, with D uncertain. The CDR3 is 13 residues long. V lost 6 bases and J 1 base, leaving 7 bases between the germline ends. The germline gives CDR1 KGHSH, CDR2 LQKENI. The CDR3 DNA sequence: TGTGCCAGCTCTCATGGGAGCAATCAGCCCCAGCATTTT. It yields the protein CASSHGSNQPQHF.

The chain has TRBV7-9 and TRBJ1-5, with 9 nucleotides matching TRBD1. CDR3 length equals 14 residues. Looked up from germline, CDR1 is SEHNR and CDR2 is FQNEAQ (reference sequence). Trimming at V came to 5 bases and at J to 6 bases, leaving 5 bases not matched to a gene. The CDR3 DNA follows: TGTGCCAGCAGCATGACAGGGGGGGGTCAGCCCCAGCATTTT. It encodes CASSMTGGGQPQHF.

In its sample, this clone was seen a few times. This rearrangement joins TRBV18 to TRBJ1-2, with D hard to call. V was trimmed by 6 bases and J by 8 bases, leaving 13 bases between them. Germline V gives CDR1 KGHSH, CDR2 LQKENI. The CDR3 sequence is 12 residues long. Here the CDR3 DNA reads TGTGCCAGCTCCCCGGTTGGCGAGGGCTACACCTTC. Translating it yields CASSPVGEGYTF.

This chain joins TRBV6-5 and TRBJ2-1; D not resolved. V was shortened by 2 bases and J by 0 bases, with 11 bases between the two germline ends. The CDR3 spans 16 residues. CDR1 MNHEY and CDR2 SVGAGI come from the germline V gene. The CDR3 is CASSYLGLGSYNEQFF. The CDR3 DNA reads as TGTGCCAGCAGTTACCTGGGCTTAGGCTCCTACAATGAGCAGTTCTTC.

The chain carries TRBV6-1 and TRBJ1-4, with D possibly matching TRBD1 (5 bases). From germline, CDR1 is MNHNS and CDR2 SASEGT. This CDR3 spans 15 amino acids. Trimming left V 2 bases short and J 7 bases short, with 14 bases between. DNA of the CDR3: TGTGCCAGCAGTGAACGAAGCCAGGGAGGTGAAAAACTGTTTTTT. Its protein is CASSERSQGGEKLFF.

The rearrangement joins TRBV7-9 to TRBJ1-6, with 8 nucleotides matching TRBD1. Germline loops: CDR1 SEHNR, CDR2 FQNEAQ (reference sequence). The trim removed 5 bases at V and 6 bases at J, leaving 6 bases unmatched. The CDR3 length is 15 residues. CDR3 protein: CASSPGQAANSPLHF. The CDR3 DNA reads TGTGCCAGCAGCCCGGGACAGGCCGCTAATTCACCCCTCCACTTT.

The V call is TRBV4-1, the J call TRBJ2-2; 7 bases fit TRBD1. The CDR3 is 18 amino acids. With 2 bases clipped from V and 2 bases from J, the junction kept 11 bases outside the gene matches. Germline CDR1 MGHRA, CDR2 YSYEKL. CDR3 amino acids: CASSQPSRPGGNTGELFF. In DNA form, the CDR3 reads TGCGCCAGCAGCCAACCCTCAAGGCCAGGGGGAAACACCGGGGAGCTGTTTTTT.

The chain employs TRBV30 and TRBJ1-2; D gene unclear. CDR3 size: 14 residues. V was shortened by 3 bases and J by 4 bases, with 15 bases between the two germline ends. Germline-derived CDR1 and CDR2 are GTSNPN and SVGIG (reference sequence). This chain's CDR3 is CAWSLGHTGYGYTF. The CDR3 nucleotides read TGTGCCTGGAGCCTCGGGCATACCGGCTATGGCTACACCTTC.

The rearrangement joins TRBV18 to TRBJ2-1; 9 nucleotides align to TRBD1. V trimming: 6 bases; J trimming: 4 bases; junction bases outside the gene matches: 10. CDR3 length: 16 amino acids. Germline V lookup: CDR1 KGHSH, CDR2 LQKENI. The CDR3 coding sequence is TGTGCCAGCTCGGAAAGACAGGGGGAGAAGTACAATGAGCAGTTCTTC. Its protein is CASSERQGEKYNEQFF.

This clone showed up just once. The chain combines TRBV5-1 with TRBJ1-5; D is ambiguous. CDR1 and CDR2 (germline): SGHRS, YFSETQ. The CDR3 is 14 amino acids. Trimming removed 2 bases at V and 2 bases at J, with 8 bases between. The CDR3 region has the DNA TGCGCCAGCAGCTTTATCCAGGGCAATCAGCCCCAGCATTTT. Protein: CASSFIQGNQPQHF. Combining the CDR3 with reference TRBV5-1 and TRBJ1-5 gives the whole variable domain KAGVTQTPRYLIKTRGQQVTLSCSPISGHRSVSWYQQTPGQGLQFLFEYFSETQRNKGNFPGRFSGRQFSNSRSEMNVSTLELGDSALYLCASSFIQGNQPQHFGDGTRLSIL.

The CDR3 DNA follows: TGTGCCAGCAGCTCTTCCCGGGCAGGTTTGTTATATCAGCCCCAGCATTTT. It translates to CASSSSRAGLLYQPQHF. The chain has TRBV5-6 and TRBJ1-5; D gene ambiguous. The CDR3 contains 17 residues. V shed 3 bases and J shed 5 bases, with 21 bases lying between them. CDR1 SGHDT and CDR2 YYEEEE come from the germline V gene.

The rearrangement links TRBV28 to TRBJ1-4; D is unresolved. The V end lost 6 bases, the J end lost 7 bases, and 9 bases lay between the germline ends. Germline CDR1 is MDHEN and CDR2 is SYDVKM. The CDR3 totals 12 residues. The CDR3 DNA reads TGTGCCAGCAGCCCCAGTATTGAAAAACTGTTTTTT. The encoded protein is CASSPSIEKLFF. Looking up the rest from reference TRBV28 and TRBJ1-4 gives the full variable domain: DVKVTQSSRYLVKRTGEKVFLECVQDMDHENMFWYRQDPGLGLRLIYFSYDVKMKEKGDIPEGYSVSREKKERFSLILESASTNQTSMYLCASSPSIEKLFFGSGTQLSVL.

V gene TRBV6-5 combines with J gene TRBJ1-5, with a weak D call TRBD1 (6 bases). Trimming removed 7 bases from V and 7 bases from J, with 11 bases in between. This CDR3 is built from 12 residues. Germline V gene data show CDR1 as MNHEY and CDR2 as SVGAGI. The CDR3 is CASTKQGQPQHF. The CDR3 DNA reads TGTGCCAGCACCAAACAGGGACAGCCCCAGCATTTT.

The chain links TRBV18 to TRBJ1-1; TRBD1 is a possible D gene (6 bases). CDR3 length equals 15 residues. V was trimmed by 5 bases and J by 4 bases, leaving 17 bases between them. The V gene's germline CDR1 is KGHSH and CDR2 LQKENI. CDR3: CASSSEGGRVTEAFF. CDR3 bases: TGTGCCAGCTCATCCGAGGGGGGGCGCGTCACTGAAGCTTTCTTT. The full variable domain, in which reference TRBV18 and TRBJ1-1 provide the parts outside the CDR3, is NAGVMQNPRHLVRRRGQEARLRCSPMKGHSHVYWYRQLPEEGLKFMVYLQKENIIDESGMPKERFSAEFPKEGPSILRIQQVVRGDSAAYFCASSSEGGRVTEAFFGQGTRLTVV.

This chain links TRBV2 with TRBJ1-5; D is unclear. The germline V gene has CDR1 SNHLY and CDR2 FYNNEI. The V end lost 4 bases, the J end lost 10 bases, and 14 bases lay between the germline ends. There are 13 residues in the CDR3. CDR3 sequence: CASSGEVLEPQHF. Here the CDR3 DNA reads TGTGCCAGCAGTGGGGAGGTCTTGGAACCCCAGCATTTT.

V gene TRBV2 combines with J gene TRBJ1-6, with TRBD1 identical over 8 bases. Germline trimming cut 6 bases from V and 6 bases from J; bases unmatched to any gene: 10. Germline values: CDR1 SNHLY, CDR2 FYNNEI. There are 16 residues in the CDR3. The CDR3 DNA reads TGTGCCAGCAGCAGACTAGGACAGGGAGCTAATTCACCCCTCCACTTT. This encodes CASSRLGQGANSPLHF.

This chain connects TRBV28 to TRBJ2-5; D is unclear. V was pared by 1 base and J by 1 base, with 7 bases between. From germline, CDR1 is MDHEN and CDR2 SYDVKM. This CDR3 contains 14 residues. The DNA of the CDR3 is TGTGCCAGCAGTTTATCCAGGCCCCAAGAGACCCAGTACTTC. It yields the protein CASSLSRPQETQYF. The full variable domain, its missing parts supplied by reference TRBV28 and TRBJ2-5, is DVKVTQSSRYLVKRTGEKVFLECVQDMDHENMFWYRQDPGLGLRLIYFSYDVKMKEKGDIPEGYSVSREKKERFSLILESASTNQTSMYLCASSLSRPQETQYFGPGTRLLVL.

This sequence joins TRBV7-2 and TRBJ2-7, with D possibly matching TRBD2 (5 bases). Per the germline V gene, CDR1 is SGHTA and CDR2 is FQGNSA. Trimming removed 1 base at V and 3 bases at J, with 13 bases between. This CDR3 region has 15 residues. This CDR3 reads CASSLDPYRGYEQYF. CDR3 DNA: TGTGCCAGCAGCTTAGACCCCTATCGGGGCTACGAGCAGTACTTC.

V is TRBV5-1 and J is TRBJ2-5; no clear D. Trimming left V 1 base short and J 0 bases short, with 7 bases between. CDR1 and CDR2 from the germline V gene are SGHRS and YFSETQ. The CDR3 loop spans 14 amino acids. The CDR3 DNA reads TGCGCCAGCAGCTTGTCTACTTACCAAGAGACCCAGTACTTC. As protein: CASSLSTYQETQYF.